This paragraph reports one TCR beta chain. This specimen belongs to a study of blood T cell repertoires in COVID-19. Across the study: There were acute and convalescent COVID-19 samples, and they came from the United States, Italy and Spain. T cells, B-cell-depleted T cells, or PBMCs supplied cDNA or gDNA.

Germline values: CDR1 MRHNA, CDR2 SNTAGT. The CDR3 has 16 amino acids. The V gene end was trimmed by 5 bases and the J gene end by 2 bases; junction bases not matched to a gene: 2. Original processing notes: Quantification of nucleated cells was approximated via reference gene primer amplification. TCRdb's table, derived via immunoSEQ multiplex PCR, lists solely in-frame clones and lacks some. Clone size and the V and J calls come from that table; the DNA yielded D and trimming. In the table there are under 200,000 clones, under 85% of which are singletons. The receptor was derived from a woman aged 80 or older with acute or convalescent COVID-19. This chain connects TRBV6-4 to TRBJ2-2, with 13 bases lining up with TRBD2. What was sequenced was peripheral blood. The CDR3: CASSRTSGGNTGELFF. The CDR3 DNA reads TGTGCCAGCAGTCGGACTAGCGGGGGAAACACCGGGGAGCTGTTTTTT.